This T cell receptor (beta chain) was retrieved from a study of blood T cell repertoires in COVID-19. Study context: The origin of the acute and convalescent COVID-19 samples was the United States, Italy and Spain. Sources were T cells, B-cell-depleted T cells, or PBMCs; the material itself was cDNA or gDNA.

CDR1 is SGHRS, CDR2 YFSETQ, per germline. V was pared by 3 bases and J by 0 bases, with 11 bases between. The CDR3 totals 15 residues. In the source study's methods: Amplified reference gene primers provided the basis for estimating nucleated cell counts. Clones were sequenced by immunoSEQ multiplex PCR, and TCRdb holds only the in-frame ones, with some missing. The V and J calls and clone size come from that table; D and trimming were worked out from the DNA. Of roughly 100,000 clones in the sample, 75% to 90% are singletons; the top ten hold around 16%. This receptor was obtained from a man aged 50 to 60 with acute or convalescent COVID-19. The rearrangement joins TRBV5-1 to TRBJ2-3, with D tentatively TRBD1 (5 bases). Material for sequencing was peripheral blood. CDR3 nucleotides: TGCGCCAGCAGCTCTTACAGGATCAGCACAGATACGCAGTATTTT. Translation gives CASSSYRISTDTQYF.